This TCR beta chain was captured in a study of blood T cell repertoires in COVID-19. Study-level information: PBMCs, B-cell-depleted T cells, or T cells provided the cDNA or gDNA that made up the material.

Germline V CDR1 and CDR2: GTSNPN, SVGIG (reference sequence). The germline V and J ends were trimmed by 5 bases and 4 bases, with 11 bases remaining between them. The CDR3 spans 13 residues. Authors' methods: Reference gene primer amplification yielded estimated nucleated cell counts. Sequenced by immunoSEQ multiplex PCR; TCRdb stores in-frame clones only, minus some. The V and J calls and clone size were taken over from that table, and D and trimming were inferred from the DNA. The sample includes around 300,000 clones, approximately 90% seen only once; the top ten take nearly 7%. Sequenced: peripheral blood. This receptor was taken from a woman in her 30s with COVID-19, enrolled during active disease. The chain couples TRBV30 to TRBJ1-4; a possible D gene is TRBD1 (6 bases). CDR3: CAWGRTDNEKLFF. The CDR3, as DNA: TGTGCCTGGGGGAGGACAGATAATGAAAAACTGTTTTTT.